Listed below are T cell receptor beta chains from one sample, sequenced in a study of T cell responses to AZD1222 COVID-19 vaccine. Repertoires were generated with immunoSEQ multiplex PCR, while TCRdb's copy carries only in-frame clones and drops some. This sample has over 150,000 clones, with 86% found just once. The sample consisted of peripheral blood, taken on day 0 of MenACWY control vaccination. These receptors all stem from an adult in good health. Each CDR3 is given with its conserved first and last residue. D genes are given only for firm matches.

TRBV2	TRBD1	TRBJ2-3	13	CASRGQVTDTQYF	TGTGCCAGCAGGGGACAGGTTACAGATACGCAGTATTTT
TRBV27	TRBD1	TRBJ2-7	15	CASSIQQGVSYEQYF	TGTGCCAGCAGTATTCAACAGGGGGTGTCCTACGAGCAGTACTTC
TRBV5-1	.	TRBJ2-3	16	CASSLGPSKGSDTQYF	TGCGCCAGCAGCTTGGGTCCCAGCAAAGGTTCTGATACGCAGTATTTT
TRBV6-1	.	TRBJ2-2	15	CASSEGTAYTGELFF	TGTGCCAGCAGTGAAGGAACAGCCTACACCGGGGAGCTGTTTTTT
TRBV9	.	TRBJ1-4	15	CASRRGGRGNEKLFF	TGTGCCAGCCGGAGGGGAGGACGGGGTAATGAAAAACTGTTTTTT
TRBV6-1	TRBD1	TRBJ1-4	16	CASSEGLYRGYEKLFF	TGTGCCAGCAGTGAGGGGTTGTACAGGGGGTATGAAAAACTGTTTTTT
TRBV5-1	.	TRBJ2-3	12	CASSLVPDTQYF	TGCGCCAGCAGCTTGGTACCAGATACGCAGTATTTT
TRBV29-1	.	TRBJ2-3	16	CSVEGAQGRDTDTQYF	TGCAGCGTTGAAGGGGCACAGGGTCGAGACACAGATACGCAGTATTTT
TRBV2	.	TRBJ1-5	13	CASSENSQPPQHF	TGTGCCAGCAGTGAAAACTCTCAGCCGCCCCAGCATTTT
TRBV2	.	TRBJ1-2	12	CASRGGAGGYTF	TGTGCCAGCAGGGGGGGCGCAGGTGGCTACACCTTC
TRBV5-1	.	TRBJ2-1	11	CASSLAGEQFF	TGCGCCAGCAGCTTGGCGGGTGAGCAGTTCTTC
TRBV7-2	.	TRBJ2-7	16	CASSLAARQAPYEQYF	TGTGCCAGCAGCTTAGCGGCAAGGCAGGCACCCTACGAGCAGTACTTC